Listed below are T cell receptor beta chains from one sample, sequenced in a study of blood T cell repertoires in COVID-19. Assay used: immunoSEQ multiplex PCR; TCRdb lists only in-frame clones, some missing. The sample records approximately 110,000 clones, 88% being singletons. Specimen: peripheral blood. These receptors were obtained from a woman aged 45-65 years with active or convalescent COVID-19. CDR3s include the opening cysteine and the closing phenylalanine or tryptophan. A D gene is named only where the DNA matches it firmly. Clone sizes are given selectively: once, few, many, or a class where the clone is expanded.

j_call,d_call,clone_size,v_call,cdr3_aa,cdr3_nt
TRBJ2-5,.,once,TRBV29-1,CSVALQETQYF,TGCAGCGTTGCGTTGCAAGAGACCCAGTACTTC
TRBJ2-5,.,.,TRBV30,CAWNPGVVRQVAQYF,TGTGCGTGGAACCCGGGAGTCGTGAGACAAGTGGCCCAGTACTTC
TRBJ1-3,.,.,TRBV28,CASISGSSGNTIYF,TGTGCCAGCATCTCTGGGAGCTCTGGAAACACCATATATTTT
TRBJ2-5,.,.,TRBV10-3,CAISPGHQETQYF,TGTGCCATCTCGCCGGGACATCAAGAGACCCAGTACTTC
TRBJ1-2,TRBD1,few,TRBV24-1,CATSDWTGNYGYTF,TGTGCCACCAGTGATTGGACAGGGAACTATGGCTACACCTTC
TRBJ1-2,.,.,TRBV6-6,CASSYRDTYGYTF,TGTGCCAGCAGTTATCGAGACACTTATGGCTACACCTTC
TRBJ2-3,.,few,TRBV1,CTSSQETAAEGDTQYF,TGCACCAGCAGCCAAGAGACAGCGGCGGAGGGGGATACGCAGTATTTT
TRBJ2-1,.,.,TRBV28,CASTSTYEQFF,TGTGCCTCGACTTCTACATATGAGCAGTTCTTC
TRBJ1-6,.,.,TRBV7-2,CASSLMGGPLHF,TGTGCCAGCAGCCTGATGGGGGGACCCCTCCACTTT
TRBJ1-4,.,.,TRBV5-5,CASSPRQTGREKLFF,TGTGCCAGCAGCCCCAGACAGACAGGTCGAGAAAAACTGTTTTTT
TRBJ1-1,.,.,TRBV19,CASRTPGGNTEAFF,TGTGCCAGTAGAACCCCCGGGGGGAACACTGAAGCTTTCTTT
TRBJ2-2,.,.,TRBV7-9,CASSSRDFTGELFF,TGTGCCAGCAGCTCCAGGGATTTCACCGGGGAGCTGTTTTTT
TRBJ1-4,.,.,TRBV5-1,CASSLGQDNEKLFF,TGCGCCAGCAGCTTGGGACAGGACAATGAAAAACTGTTTTTT
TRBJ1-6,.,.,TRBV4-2,CASSQAGYYYNSPLHF,TGTGCCAGCAGCCAAGCCGGGTACTACTATAATTCACCCCTCCACTTT
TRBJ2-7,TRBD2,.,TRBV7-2,CASSLVWLAGYEQYF,TGTGCCAGCAGCTTAGTATGGCTAGCGGGGTACGAGCAGTACTTC
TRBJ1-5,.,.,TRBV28,CASSSGISPQHF,TGTGCCAGCAGTTCGGGGATATCGCCCCAGCATTTT
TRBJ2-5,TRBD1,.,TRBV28,CATSALPRTGQETQYF,TGTGCCACCTCAGCTTTGCCTAGGACAGGCCAAGAGACCCAGTACTTC
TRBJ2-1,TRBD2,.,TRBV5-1,CASSLITSAYEQFF,TGCGCCAGCAGCTTGATTACTAGCGCCTACGAGCAGTTCTTC
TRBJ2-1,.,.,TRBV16,CASSHPTGTSSYNEQFF,TGTGCCAGCAGCCACCCCACAGGGACCAGCTCCTACAATGAGCAGTTCTTC
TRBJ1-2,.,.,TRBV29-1,CSVVAGQLYGYTF,TGCAGCGTTGTAGCGGGACAACTCTATGGCTACACCTTC
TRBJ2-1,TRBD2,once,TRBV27,CASSLAPGLAGWSSYNEQFF,TGTGCCAGCAGTTTAGCACCGGGACTAGCGGGATGGAGCTCCTACAATGAGCAGTTCTTC
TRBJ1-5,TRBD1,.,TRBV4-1,CASSQTGLREPQHF,TGCGCCAGCAGCCAGACAGGGCTTAGGGAGCCCCAGCATTTT
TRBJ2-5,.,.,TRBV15,CATSRHAGTQYF,TGTGCCACCAGCAGACATGCGGGGACCCAGTACTTC
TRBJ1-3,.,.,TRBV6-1,CASSDPTVSGNTIYF,TGTGCCAGCAGTGACCCGACAGTCTCTGGAAACACCATATATTTT